The 6 T cell receptor beta chains in this list originate from one sample, sequenced in a study of OX40 agonist ivuxolimab in advanced cancers. The repertoire was sequenced with immunoSEQ multiplex PCR; TCRdb's copy has only in-frame clones and lacks some. Here the sample spans around 23,000 clones, 65% to 80% being singletons. Sequencing used CD4+ or CD8+ T cells sorted from blood, obtained in a trial of the OX40 agonist ivuxolimab. These receptor sequences come from an adult with an advanced solid tumor such as melanoma, head and neck, liver or kidney cancer.

This clone was detected only once. The chain couples TRBV7-9 to TRBJ2-6, with unresolved D. CDR1 and CDR2 (germline): SEHNR, FQNEAQ (reference sequence). V was trimmed by 5 bases and J by 1 base, leaving 6 bases between them. The CDR3 has 14 amino acids. CDR3 coding DNA: TGTGCCAGCAGCCCCGTTTCTGGGGCCAACGTCCTGACTTTC. Protein product: CASSPVSGANVLTF.

The chain joins TRBV7-9 to TRBJ2-5, with 9 positions matching TRBD2. The CDR3 contains 16 residues. V shed 5 bases and J 0 bases; nucleotides not matched to a gene: 7. Germline values: CDR1 SEHNR, CDR2 FQNEAQ (reference sequence). In DNA form, the CDR3 reads TGTGCCAGCAGCGCGCGGACTAGCGTAAACCAAGAGACCCAGTACTTC. Translating gives CASSARTSVNQETQYF.

The chain has TRBV7-9 and TRBJ2-1; 7 bases align to TRBD2. Per germline, CDR1 SEHNR and CDR2 FQNEAQ (reference sequence). This CDR3 has 11 amino acids. J was trimmed by 15 bases and V by 7 bases; bases with no gene match: 9. This chain's CDR3 is CASTGGPIPFF. CDR3 bases: TGTGCCAGCACGGGGGGTCCAATCCCGTTCTTC.

This sequence joins TRBV19 and TRBJ1-1; D unresolved. V was shortened by 0 bases and J by 3 bases, with 5 bases between the two germline ends. The CDR3 contains 13 residues. Looked up from germline, CDR1 is LNHDA and CDR2 is SQIVND (reference sequence). DNA of the CDR3: TGTGCCAGTAGTATAGATTCGGACACTGAAGCTTTCTTT. Translation gives CASSIDSDTEAFF.

This clone appeared a single time. The rearrangement uses TRBV28 and TRBJ1-1; D is possibly TRBD1 (5 bases). The CDR3 totals 15 residues. With 3 bases removed from V and 1 base from J, the gap between germline ends came to 12 bases. Germline-derived CDR1 and CDR2 are MDHEN and SYDVKM. This CDR3 is CASSFGRQSNTEAFF. The CDR3 DNA sequence: TGTGCCAGCAGTTTTGGGCGACAGTCGAACACTGAAGCTTTCTTT.

V is TRBV11-2 and J is TRBJ2-5; TRBD1 aligns across 11 bases. J lost 5 bases, V lost 1 base, and 3 bases had no gene match. CDR1 and CDR2 from the germline V gene are SGHAT and FQNNGV. The CDR3 sequence is 15 residues long. Written as DNA, the CDR3 is TGTGCCAGCAGCTTAGGGACAGGGGGCTTTGAGACCCAGTACTTC. Protein sequence: CASSLGTGGFETQYF. Drawing the rest from reference TRBV11-2 and TRBJ2-5, the complete variable domain is EAGVAQSPRYKIIEKRQSVAFWCNPISGHATLYWYQQILGQGPKLLIQFQNNGVVDDSQLPKDRFSAERLKGVDSTLKIQPAKLEDSAVYLCASSLGTGGFETQYFGPGTRLLVL.